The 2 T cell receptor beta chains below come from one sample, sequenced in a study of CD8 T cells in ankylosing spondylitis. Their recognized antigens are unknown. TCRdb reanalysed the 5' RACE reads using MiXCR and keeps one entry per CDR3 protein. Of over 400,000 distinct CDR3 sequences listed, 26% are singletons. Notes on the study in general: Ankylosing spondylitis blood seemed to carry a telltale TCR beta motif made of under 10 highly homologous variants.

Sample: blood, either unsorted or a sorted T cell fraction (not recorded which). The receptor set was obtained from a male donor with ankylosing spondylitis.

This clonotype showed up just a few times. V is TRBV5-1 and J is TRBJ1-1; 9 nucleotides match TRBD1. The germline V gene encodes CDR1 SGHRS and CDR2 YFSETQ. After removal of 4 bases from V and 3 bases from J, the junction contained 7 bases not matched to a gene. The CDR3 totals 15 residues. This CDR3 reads CASSAMTGGDTEAFF. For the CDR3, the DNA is TGCGCCAGCAGCGCAATGACAGGGGGGGACACTGAAGCTTTCTTT.

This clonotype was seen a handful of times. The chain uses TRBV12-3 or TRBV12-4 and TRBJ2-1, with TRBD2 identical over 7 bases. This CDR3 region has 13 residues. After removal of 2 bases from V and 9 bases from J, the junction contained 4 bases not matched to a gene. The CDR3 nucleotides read TGTGCCAGCAGTTTAACGGGAGGAACTGAGCAGTTCTTC. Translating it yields CASSLTGGTEQFF.